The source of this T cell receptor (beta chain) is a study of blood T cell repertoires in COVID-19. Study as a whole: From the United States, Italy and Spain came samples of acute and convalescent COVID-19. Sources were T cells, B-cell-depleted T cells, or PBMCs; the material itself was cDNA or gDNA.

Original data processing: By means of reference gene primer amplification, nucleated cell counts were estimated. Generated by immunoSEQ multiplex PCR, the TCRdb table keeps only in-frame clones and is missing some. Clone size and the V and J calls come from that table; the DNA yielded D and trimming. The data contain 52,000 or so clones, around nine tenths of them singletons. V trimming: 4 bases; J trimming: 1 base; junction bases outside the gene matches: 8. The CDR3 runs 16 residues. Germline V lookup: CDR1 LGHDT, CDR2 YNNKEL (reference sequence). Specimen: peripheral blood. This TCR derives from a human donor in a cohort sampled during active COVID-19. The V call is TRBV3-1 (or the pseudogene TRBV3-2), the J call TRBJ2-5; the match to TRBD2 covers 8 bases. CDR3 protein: CASSRGGAGAQETQYF. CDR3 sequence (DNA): TGTGCCAGCAGCCGGGGGGGAGCGGGGGCCCAAGAGACCCAGTACTTC.